The next 16 T cell receptor beta chains were all read from a single sample in a study of T cell responses to AZD1222 COVID-19 vaccine. Method: immunoSEQ multiplex PCR; TCRdb's copy keeps in-frame clones and lacks some. This sample yields some 25,000 clones, of which approximately 90% are seen a single time; almost 8% belongs to the top ten. Sequencing used peripheral blood, obtained 28 days after the second AZD1222 dose. Receptors originate from an adult who received the AZD1222 COVID-19 vaccine.

This clone appeared a single time. The chain carries TRBV7-9 and TRBJ2-7; the D is unclear. The V end lost 4 bases, the J end lost 12 bases, and 25 bases lay between the germline ends. The CDR3 has 15 amino acids. Germline V CDR1 and CDR2: SEHNR, FQNEAQ (reference sequence). CDR3 sequence: CASSYEPIVGRPPYF. The CDR3 DNA reads as TGTGCCAGCAGCTACGAACCGATCGTAGGCAGGCCCCCGTACTTC.

The count of this clone is one. V usage is TRBV18 and J usage is TRBJ1-2; the D gene is possibly TRBD1 (5 bases). Germline assignment: CDR1 KGHSH and CDR2 LQKENI. The CDR3 totals 13 residues. Deletions cut 0 bases from V and 8 bases from J, with 10 bases between. The CDR3 region is CASSPPGGGGYTF. For the CDR3, the DNA is TGTGCCAGCTCACCACCGGGGGGAGGCGGCTACACCTTC. The whole variable domain, remainder taken from reference TRBV18 and TRBJ1-2, is NAGVMQNPRHLVRRRGQEARLRCSPMKGHSHVYWYRQLPEEGLKFMVYLQKENIIDESGMPKERFSAEFPKEGPSILRIQQVVRGDSAAYFCASSPPGGGGYTFGSGTRLTVV.

The chain combines TRBV18 with TRBJ2-7, with D possibly called TRBD1 or TRBD2 (6 bases each). This CDR3 is built from 16 residues. CDR1 and CDR2 (germline): KGHSH, LQKENI. Trimming shortened V by 0 bases and J by 0 bases, and 12 bases separated the two germline ends. CDR3 sequence: CASSPPEGDSSYEQYF. Here the CDR3 DNA reads TGTGCCAGCTCACCACCGGAGGGGGATAGCTCCTACGAGCAGTACTTC. Based on the CDR3 plus reference TRBV18 and TRBJ2-7, the full variable domain is NAGVMQNPRHLVRRRGQEARLRCSPMKGHSHVYWYRQLPEEGLKFMVYLQKENIIDESGMPKERFSAEFPKEGPSILRIQQVVRGDSAAYFCASSPPEGDSSYEQYFGPGTRLTVT.

The chain combines TRBV24-1 with TRBJ1-5; 7 positions match TRBD1. The CDR3 is 15 residues long. The ends lost 3 bases at V and 7 bases at J; junction bases unmatched: 8. Looked up from germline, CDR1 is KGHDR and CDR2 is SFDVKD. CDR3 bases: TGTGCCACCAGTGATGATCCACAGGGGTTCCAGCCCCAGCATTTT. It is translated as CATSDDPQGFQPQHF.

This clone was seen only once. The rearrangement links TRBV10-1 to TRBJ1-1, with 7 bases identical to TRBD1. Germline V gene data show CDR1 as WNHNN and CDR2 as SYGVQD (reference sequence). J lost 4 bases, V lost 6 bases, and 8 bases had no gene match. The CDR3 is 14 residues long. CDR3 amino acids: CASSQDRAGTEAFF. The DNA of the CDR3 is TGCGCCAGCAGCCAAGACAGGGCGGGCACTGAAGCTTTCTTT.

The chain employs TRBV5-1 and TRBJ2-1; D is ambiguous. V lost 4 bases and J 5 bases, leaving 7 bases between the germline ends. The CDR3 is 12 residues long. Per germline, CDR1 SGHRS and CDR2 YFSETQ. The DNA of the CDR3 is TGCGCCAGCAGCCGACCTAACAATGAGCAGTTCTTC. It yields the protein CASSRPNNEQFF.

The table lists this clone with a count of one. The DNA for the CDR3 is TGTGCCACCAGCAGAGATTCTGCCTTGTACTACGAGCAGTACTTC. It codes for CATSRDSALYYEQYF. The gene calls are TRBV15 and TRBJ2-7, with D unresolved. The germline V and J ends were trimmed by 0 bases and 3 bases, with 12 bases remaining between them. The CDR3 covers 15 residues. CDR1 LNHNV and CDR2 YYDKDF come from the germline V gene (reference sequence).

The rearrangement links TRBV5-5 to TRBJ1-5; no reliable D call. There are 15 residues in the CDR3. Trimming shortened V by 2 bases and J by 6 bases, and 15 bases separated the two germline ends. Germline V gene lookup returns CDR1 SGHKS and CDR2 YYEKEE (reference sequence). CDR3 nucleotide sequence: TGTGCCAGCAGCTTTGGATCCTCCACGGGTCAGCCCCAGCATTTT. This translates into CASSFGSSTGQPQHF.

V gene TRBV7-9 combines with J gene TRBJ2-3; D gene unclear. Germline CDR1 and CDR2: SEHNR and FQNEAQ (reference sequence). This CDR3 comprises 15 residues. Trimming removed 2 bases from V and 0 bases from J, with 9 bases in between. CDR3 protein: CASSLSTISTDTQYF. The CDR3 bases are TGTGCCAGCAGCTTATCGACGATAAGCACAGATACGCAGTATTTT. Using reference TRBV7-9 and TRBJ2-3 for the parts outside the CDR3, the full variable domain is DTGVSQNPRHKITKRGQNVTFRCDPISEHNRLYWYRQTLGQGPEFLTYFQNEAQLEKSRLLSDRFSAERPKGSFSTLEIQRTEQGDSAMYLCASSLSTISTDTQYFGPGTRLTVL.

This clone was seen a few times. The J gene is TRBJ1-2, the V gene TRBV5-1; D gene uncertain. The V end was cut by 0 bases, the J end by 2 bases, with 8 bases between. The germline gives CDR1 SGHRS, CDR2 YFSETQ. The CDR3 totals 14 residues. CDR3 coding DNA: TGCGCCAGCAGCTTGGTCGGCAGCAACTATGGCTACACCTTC. Translation gives CASSLVGSNYGYTF.

V usage is TRBV11-1 and J usage is TRBJ1-1; no firm D call. Germline V CDR1 and CDR2: SGHAT, FQDESV (reference sequence). The germline V and J ends were trimmed by 6 bases and 1 base, with 12 bases remaining between them. The length of the CDR3 is 14 residues. The CDR3 nucleotides are TGTGCCAGCAGGCCGACGATAACGAACACTGAAGCTTTCTTT. It codes for CASRPTITNTEAFF.

This chain links TRBV25-1 with TRBJ1-4, with TRBD1 as a possible D gene (5 bases). CDR1 and CDR2 (germline): MGHDK, SYGVNS. CDR3 length: 14 residues. V shed 4 bases and J shed 8 bases, with 14 bases lying between them. CDR3 region: CASSVRDGKEKLFF. As DNA, the CDR3 is TGTGCCAGCAGTGTCAGGGATGGTAAGGAAAAACTGTTTTTT.

The chain carries TRBV3-1 (or the pseudogene TRBV3-2) and TRBJ2-7; TRBD2 matches 8 bases. V shed 0 bases, J shed 6 bases, and the junction held 7 bases outside the gene matches. Germline values: CDR1 LGHDT, CDR2 YNNKEL (reference sequence). The CDR3 extends over 15 amino acids. The CDR3 DNA sequence: TGTGCCAGCAGCCAAGAAGGCGGCCTAGCGGGCGAGCAGTACTTC. As protein: CASSQEGGLAGEQYF.

The chain carries TRBV9 and TRBJ1-3; the D is unclear. CDR1 and CDR2 from the germline V gene are SGDLS and YYNGEE. The CDR3 extends over 14 amino acids. Trimming stripped 7 bases from V and 0 bases from J, with 11 bases between. The CDR3 DNA reads TGTGCCAGCGGGTTCGGCTCCTCTGGAAACACCATATATTTT. It specifies CASGFGSSGNTIYF.

This chain connects TRBV7-9 to TRBJ2-2; D not certain. The CDR3 is 12 residues long. Looked up from germline, CDR1 is SEHNR and CDR2 is FQNEAQ (reference sequence). V dropped 5 bases and J dropped 3 bases, with 4 bases sitting between them. The CDR3 loop is CASSRDTGELFF. The CDR3 coding sequence is TGTGCCAGCAGCCGGGACACCGGGGAGCTGTTTTTT.

The sample holds one count of this clone. The rearrangement uses TRBV19 and TRBJ1-1; D is uncertain. Looked up from germline, CDR1 is LNHDA and CDR2 is SQIVND (reference sequence). This CDR3 region has 14 residues. V was cut by 6 bases and J by 3 bases, with 14 bases left in between. CDR3 sequence: CASSQNRLHTEAFF. The DNA of the CDR3 is TGTGCCAGTAGCCAAAACAGACTTCACACTGAAGCTTTCTTT.